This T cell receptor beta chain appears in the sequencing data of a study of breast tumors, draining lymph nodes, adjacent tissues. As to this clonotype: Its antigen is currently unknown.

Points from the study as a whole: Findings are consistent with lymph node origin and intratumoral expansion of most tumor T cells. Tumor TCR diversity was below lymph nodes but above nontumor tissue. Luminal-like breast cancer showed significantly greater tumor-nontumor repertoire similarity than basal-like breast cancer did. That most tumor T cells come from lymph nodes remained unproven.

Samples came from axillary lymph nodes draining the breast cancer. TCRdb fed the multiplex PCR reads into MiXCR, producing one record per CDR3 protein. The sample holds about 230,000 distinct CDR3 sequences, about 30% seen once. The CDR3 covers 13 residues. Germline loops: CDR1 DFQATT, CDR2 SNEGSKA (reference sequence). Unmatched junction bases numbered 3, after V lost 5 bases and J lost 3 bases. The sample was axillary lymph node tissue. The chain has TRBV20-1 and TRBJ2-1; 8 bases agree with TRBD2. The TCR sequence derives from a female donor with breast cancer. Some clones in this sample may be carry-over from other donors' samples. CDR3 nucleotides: TGCAGTGCTTCGAGCGGGAGCTACAATGAGCAGTTCTTC. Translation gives CSASSGSYNEQFF.